This entry is about one TCR beta chain. Original data processing: Reference gene primer amplification gave estimated nucleated cell counts. Using immunoSEQ multiplex PCR, the repertoire was profiled, and TCRdb retains in-frame clones only, with some absent. V, J and clone size derive from that table, while D and trimming were established from the DNA sequence. The data contain about 64,000 clones, approximately 91% of them singletons. The data were obtained in a study of blood T cell repertoires in COVID-19. Study context: COVID-19 samples, acute and convalescent, were from the United States, Italy and Spain.

The sequence derives from a human donor in a cohort sampled during active COVID-19. The sequenced material came from peripheral blood.

CDR3 coding DNA: TGTGCCAGCAGCCAGGGCGGGGCCTACGAGCAGTACTTC. It is translated as CASSQGGAYEQYF. The chain uses TRBV3-1 (or the pseudogene TRBV3-2) and TRBJ2-7, with D maybe TRBD2 (6 bases). This CDR3 is 13 amino acids long. The V gene lost 3 bases and the J gene lost 2 bases, with 8 bases spanning the gap. CDR1 and CDR2 from the germline V gene are LGHDT and YNNKEL (reference sequence).